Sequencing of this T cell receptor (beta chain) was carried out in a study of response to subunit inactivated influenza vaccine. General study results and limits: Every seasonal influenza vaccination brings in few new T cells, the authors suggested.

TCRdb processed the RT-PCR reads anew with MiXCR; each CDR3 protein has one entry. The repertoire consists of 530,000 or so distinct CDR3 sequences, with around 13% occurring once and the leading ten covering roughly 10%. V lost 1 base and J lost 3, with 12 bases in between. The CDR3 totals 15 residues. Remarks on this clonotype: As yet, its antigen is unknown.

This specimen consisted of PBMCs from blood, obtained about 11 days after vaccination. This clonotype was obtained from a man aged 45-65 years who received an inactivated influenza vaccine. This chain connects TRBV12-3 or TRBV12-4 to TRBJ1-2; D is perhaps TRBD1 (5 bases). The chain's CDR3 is CASSLVRGGDYGYTF. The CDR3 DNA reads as TGTGCCAGCAGTTTAGTTCGTGGGGGGGACTATGGCTACACCTTC.